This T cell receptor beta chain was found in a study of cytomegalovirus exposure and HLA in healthy donors. Whole-study findings and limits: Immune exposure information available was restricted to CMV serostatus. In a later analysis, a missense DCLRE1C variant was linked to TCR beta V- and J-gene trimming. TRBV6-2, TRBV6-3 and other indistinguishable V segments were excluded.

This clone was recorded only once. Its cognate antigen is unknown. Nominally healthy donors provided the samples, though records likely missed some immune exposures. Amplification used 60 Vbeta primers and 13 Jbeta primers. Here immunoSEQ multiplex PCR was the method, and the copy in TCRdb shows in-frame clones only, minus some. The table includes under 150,000 clones, 60% to 85% detected once. The CDR3 is 14 amino acids. From germline, CDR1 is SGHAT and CDR2 FQNNGV. The V segment lost 0 bases and the J segment 7 bases; nucleotides outside the gene matches: 4. The chain is built from TRBV11-2 and TRBJ2-7, with 9 bases identical to TRBD2. The receptor comes from a woman in her forties in good health and CMV-seronegative. Sequenced material: PBMCs. In nucleotides, the CDR3 is TGTGCCAGCAGCTTAGATTCCCTAGCGGGAGAGCAGTACTTC. Residues: CASSLDSLAGEQYF. The variable domain in full, completed from reference TRBV11-2 and TRBJ2-7, reads EAGVAQSPRYKIIEKRQSVAFWCNPISGHATLYWYQQILGQGPKLLIQFQNNGVVDDSQLPKDRFSAERLKGVDSTLKIQPAKLEDSAVYLCASSLDSLAGEQYFGPGTRLTVT.